This T cell receptor beta chain was sequenced during a study of blood T cell repertoires in COVID-19. The CDR3 contains 16 residues. Trimming cost V 2 bases and J 0 bases; bases outside gene matches: 6. CDR1 is LGHDT and CDR2 is YNNKEL in the germline V gene (reference sequence). Here immunoSEQ multiplex PCR was the method, and the copy in TCRdb shows in-frame clones only, minus some. The data contain under 200,000 clones, 85% of them singletons. The sequence was collected from a man aged 55 to 70 with COVID-19, enrolled during active disease. Sequences were obtained from peripheral blood. The chain is built from TRBV3-1 (or the pseudogene TRBV3-2) and TRBJ2-7, with 8 nucleotides matching TRBD1. This chain's CDR3 is CASSQQGQVSSYEQYF. The DNA of the CDR3 is TGTGCCAGCAGCCAACAGGGACAGGTGAGCTCCTACGAGCAGTACTTC.